Below are 5 T cell receptor beta chains sequenced from a single sample in a study of vaccination and CD4 T cells after COVID-19. Their antigens are not known. The Oncomine TCR Beta short-read assay was applied to DNA of cultured CD4+ T cells. MiXCR, run by TCRdb on the PCR reads, gives a single entry per CDR3 protein. The sample shows more than 6,000 distinct CDR3 sequences, about 70% of them seen only once. The treatment: roughly ten-day PBMC culture with coronavirus spike peptide pools or control peptides (ViraFEST assay). Sequencing input: CD4+ T cells from blood, cultured in vitro. These receptors were taken from a human donor who had recovered from COVID-19.

The chain uses TRBV5-1 and TRBJ2-3; D is uncertain. The V gene's germline CDR1 is SGHRS and CDR2 YFSETQ. Deletions cut 5 bases from V and 5 bases from J, with 6 bases between. The CDR3 covers 11 residues. CDR3 nucleotides: TGCGCCAGCAGGGTACAAGATACGCAGTATTTT. It translates to CASRVQDTQYF. Complete variable domain (other parts from reference TRBV5-1 and TRBJ2-3): KAGVTQTPRYLIKTRGQQVTLSCSPISGHRSVSWYQQTPGQGLQFLFEYFSETQRNKGNFPGRFSGRQFSNSRSEMNVSTLELGDSALYLCASRVQDTQYFGPGTRLTVL.

The gene calls are TRBV7-9 and TRBJ2-7; the match to TRBD2 covers 8 bases. V was pared by 1 base and J by 4 bases, with 6 bases of the junction left unmatched. From germline, CDR1 is SEHNR and CDR2 FQNEAQ (reference sequence). The CDR3 spans 15 residues. This CDR3 reads CASSLGGLDLYEQYF. The CDR3 nucleotides read TGTGCCAGCAGCTTAGGGGGACTAGACTTGTACGAGCAGTACTTC.

The chain has TRBV20-1 and TRBJ1-1; possibly TRBD1 for D (5 bases). The CDR3 has 12 amino acids. Germline V CDR1 and CDR2: DFQATT, SNEGSKA (reference sequence). V was shortened by 0 bases and J by 11 bases, with 13 bases between the two germline ends. In DNA, the CDR3 is TGCAGTGCTAGAGATGGGCAGGGACGTGCTTTCTTT. Its protein product is CSARDGQGRAFF.

The gene calls are TRBV10-3 and TRBJ2-7, with TRBD2 matching over 8 bases. Germline V CDR1 and CDR2: ENHRY, SYGVKD. The CDR3 has 14 amino acids. The V and J ends lost 6 bases and 2 bases, in that order; junction bases with no gene match: 6. The CDR3 coding sequence is TGTGCCATCAGGGGAGCGGGGGACCCCTACGAGCAGTACTTC. It encodes CAIRGAGDPYEQYF.

To note about this clonotype: One end of the junction does not line up with germline, which may come from a read error. This chain joins TRBV6-5 and TRBJ2-7, with D hard to call. The CDR3 runs to 10 residues. Germline V CDR1 and CDR2: MNHEY, SVGAGI. CDR3 protein: CASSYWVEDF. CDR3 in DNA: TGTGCCAGCAGTTACTGGGTCGAGGACTTC.